The 5 T cell receptor beta chains below all came from one sample that was sequenced in a study of blood T cell repertoires in COVID-19. Clones were sequenced by immunoSEQ multiplex PCR, and TCRdb holds only the in-frame ones, with some missing. The repertoire holds 200,000 to 300,000 clones, with approximately 84% as singletons. Source material: peripheral blood. The receptor set was obtained from a man aged 45-65 years with acute or convalescent COVID-19.

The rearrangement links TRBV19 to TRBJ2-3; 9 bases are shared with TRBD2. After removal of 3 bases from V and 2 bases from J, the junction contained 6 bases not matched to a gene. CDR1 is LNHDA, CDR2 SQIVND, per germline (reference sequence). The length of the CDR3 is 16 residues. The CDR3 nucleotides are TGTGCCAGTAGTATCGGGCGGGAGGGATACACAGATACGCAGTATTTT. It codes for CASSIGREGYTDTQYF. The full variable domain, completed using reference TRBV19 and TRBJ2-3, is DGGITQSPKYLFRKEGQNVTLSCEQNLNHDAMYWYRQDPGQGLRLIYYSQIVNDFQKGDIAEGYSVSREKKESFPLTVTSAQKNPTAFYLCASSIGREGYTDTQYFGPGTRLTVL.

This clone was detected once. The chain couples TRBV6-1 to TRBJ2-7; 10 bases agree with TRBD2. J lost 4 bases, V lost 7 bases, and 10 bases had no gene match. Germline CDR1 and CDR2: MNHNS and SASEGT. This CDR3 region has 15 residues. CDR3 coding DNA: TGTGCCAGCACTTCCCGGACTAGCGGAATGTACGAGCAGTACTTC. It codes for CASTSRTSGMYEQYF.

The CDR3 here is CASSPRTGSDGYTF. The CDR3 nucleotides are TGTGCCAGCAGCCCGAGGACAGGGAGTGATGGCTACACCTTC. The gene calls are TRBV9 and TRBJ1-2; 8 positions match TRBD1. Germline loops: CDR1 SGDLS, CDR2 YYNGEE. With V trimmed by 4 bases and J by 6 bases, 8 bases remained unmatched. CDR3 size: 14 residues.

V usage is TRBV7-8 and J usage is TRBJ1-1; tentative D call: TRBD1 (6 bases). Trimming shortened V by 4 bases and J by 2 bases, and 14 bases separated the two germline ends. Germline loops: CDR1 SGHVS, CDR2 FQNEAQ. The CDR3 extends over 15 amino acids. As DNA, the CDR3 is TGTGCCAGCAGCTCACTGAAGGGGGTAAACACTGAAGCTTTCTTT. This codes for CASSSLKGVNTEAFF.

The CDR3 DNA reads TGTGCCAGTATCCCGAGGAGTTTTAACACTGAAGCTTTCTTT. The encoded protein is CASIPRSFNTEAFF. The chain uses TRBV19 and TRBJ1-1; D uncertain. Trimming removed 7 bases from V and 2 bases from J, with 14 bases in between. CDR1 LNHDA and CDR2 SQIVND come from the germline V gene (reference sequence). The CDR3 has 14 amino acids.